This is a list of T cell receptor beta chains from one sample in a study of cytomegalovirus exposure and HLA in healthy donors. Profiling relied on immunoSEQ multiplex PCR, and the TCRdb table lists in-frame clones only, not all of them. This sample yields 100,000 to 150,000 clones, of which around three quarters are seen a single time; about 1.8% belongs to the top ten. The specimen sequenced was PBMCs. The receptors were gathered from a woman in her 50s in good health and CMV-seronegative. CDR3s include the opening cysteine and the closing phenylalanine or tryptophan. Fields, in order: CDR3 length, V gene, D gene, clone size, J gene, CDR3 DNA, CDR3 protein. The D gene is left open where the match is weak. Size is stated for part of the rows, as once, few or many counts, or as a class when the clone is expanded.

length: 15; V: TRBV5-8; D: TRBD2; size: NA; J: TRBJ2-3; DNA: TGTGCCAGCACCGACAGCGGGAGGCCCCAGAATACGCAGTATTTT; CDR3: CASTDSGRPQNTQYF
length: 16; V: TRBV14; D: TRBD1; size: NA; J: TRBJ1-1; DNA: TGTGCCAGCAGCCAAGCTGGCAGGGGGCCGTTTACTGAAGCTTTCTTT; CDR3: CASSQAGRGPFTEAFF
length: 15; V: TRBV5-1; D: NA; size: once; J: TRBJ2-7; DNA: TGCGCCAGCAGCTTGGCAGGGTTAGGATCCTACGAGCAGTACTTC; CDR3: CASSLAGLGSYEQYF
length: 16; V: TRBV25-1; D: TRBD1; size: NA; J: TRBJ1-5; DNA: TGTGCCAGCAGTGAATCCGGGGGACAGAGCAATCAGCCCCAGCATTTT; CDR3: CASSESGGQSNQPQHF
length: 15; V: TRBV18; D: TRBD1; size: NA; J: TRBJ2-5; DNA: TGTGCCAGCTCACCCCGGACAGGGTTGGCGGAGACCCAGTACTTC; CDR3: CASSPRTGLAETQYF
length: 17; V: TRBV2; D: TRBD1; size: NA; J: TRBJ1-4; DNA: TGTGCCGGGGGGACAGGGTCCTTTAGTTCAACTAATGAAAAACTGTTTTTT; CDR3: CAGGTGSFSSTNEKLFF
length: 15; V: TRBV19; D: NA; size: NA; J: TRBJ2-7; DNA: TGTGCCAGTAGTGTAGGAGGACAGCTAACCTACGAGCAGTACTTC; CDR3: CASSVGGQLTYEQYF
length: 13; V: TRBV2; D: TRBD2; size: NA; J: TRBJ2-3; DNA: TGTGCCAGCACCGGACTAGTGTCTGATACGCAGTATTTT; CDR3: CASTGLVSDTQYF
length: 13; V: TRBV7-7; D: TRBD1; size: NA; J: TRBJ2-7; DNA: TGTGCTAGCAGCAAGGGACAGGTCTACGAGCAGTACTTC; CDR3: CASSKGQVYEQYF
length: 15; V: TRBV10-3; D: TRBD2; size: few; J: TRBJ2-7; DNA: TGTGCCATTGCCGGGACTAGCGGGAGAGGGCACGAGCAGTACTTC; CDR3: CAIAGTSGRGHEQYF
length: 15; V: TRBV15; D: TRBD1; size: NA; J: TRBJ1-5; DNA: TGTGCCACCAGCTCTCAGGGACAGGGGAATCAGCCCCAGCATTTT; CDR3: CATSSQGQGNQPQHF
length: 12; V: TRBV7-6; D: NA; size: few; J: TRBJ2-7; DNA: TGTGCCAGCAGCTTCAACAGTTACGAGCAGTACTTC; CDR3: CASSFNSYEQYF
length: 13; V: TRBV19; D: NA; size: NA; J: TRBJ1-3; DNA: TGTGCCAGTAGTCACGGGGCTGGAAACACCATATATTTT; CDR3: CASSHGAGNTIYF
length: 16; V: TRBV7-8; D: TRBD2; size: NA; J: TRBJ2-5; DNA: TGTGCCAGCAGCGAAGGGACTAGCGGGAGGGTCGAGACCCAGTACTTC; CDR3: CASSEGTSGRVETQYF
length: 13; V: TRBV4-3; D: TRBD1; size: NA; J: TRBJ1-1; DNA: TGCGCCAGCAGCCGCAGGGGGGCCACTGAAGCTTTCTTT; CDR3: CASSRRGATEAFF
length: 14; V: TRBV2; D: TRBD1; size: NA; J: TRBJ2-1; DNA: TGTGCCATCACCGGGACAGGGCCCTACAATGAGCAGTTCTTC; CDR3: CAITGTGPYNEQFF
length: 12; V: TRBV18; D: NA; size: NA; J: TRBJ1-1; DNA: TGTGCCAGCTCACCAGCGGAGGGTGAAGCTTTCTTT; CDR3: CASSPAEGEAFF
length: 14; V: TRBV7-8; D: NA; size: once; J: TRBJ1-1; DNA: TGTGCCAGCAGCTTAAGGGGGGGTATTCCTGGAGCTTTCTTT; CDR3: CASSLRGGIPGAFF
length: 13; V: TRBV29-1; D: NA; size: NA; J: TRBJ1-2; DNA: TGCAGCGTTGACCTACAGGGCCCGGGTGGCTACACCTTC; CDR3: CSVDLQGPGGYTF
length: 11; V: TRBV28; D: NA; size: NA; J: TRBJ1-1; DNA: TGTGCCAGCCAACTGAGGACTGAAGCTTTCTTT; CDR3: CASQLRTEAFF
length: 17; V: TRBV5-4; D: TRBD2; size: few; J: TRBJ2-7; DNA: TGTGCCAGCAGCTCAGGGAGGACTAGCGGGAGCCCGAAAGGGGAGTACTTC; CDR3: CASSSGRTSGSPKGEYF
length: 15; V: TRBV19; D: NA; size: NA; J: TRBJ2-1; DNA: TGTGCCAGTAGTATCGCCTCGAGCTCCTACAATGAGCAGTTCTTC; CDR3: CASSIASSSYNEQFF
length: 16; V: TRBV19; D: NA; size: NA; J: TRBJ2-5; DNA: TGTGCCAGTAGTATTATCTGGGGGGGGCAGACAGAGACCCAGTACTTC; CDR3: CASSIIWGGQTETQYF
length: 15; V: TRBV4-1; D: TRBD2; size: NA; J: TRBJ2-7; DNA: TGCGCCAGCAGCCAAGATAGCGGGAGGGCCTACGAGCAGTACTTC; CDR3: CASSQDSGRAYEQYF
length: 18; V: TRBV14; D: NA; size: NA; J: TRBJ2-1; DNA: TGTGCCAGCAGCCAAGAGGCCAGGCCGGACTATTTCTACAATGAGCAGTTCTTC; CDR3: CASSQEARPDYFYNEQFF
length: 18; V: TRBV7-2; D: TRBD2; size: NA; J: TRBJ2-3; DNA: TGTGCCAGCAGCCACGGGACTAGCGGGACTTGGGGAACAGATACGCAGTATTTT; CDR3: CASSHGTSGTWGTDTQYF